Following are 18 T cell receptor beta chains from one sample sequenced in a study of naive and memory T cell subsets. Both TRBC1 and TRBC2 were covered by a beta constant-region primer of two equimolar oligonucleotides. TCRdb re-derived calls from the UMI-ligation and nested PCR reads in MiXCR, one entry per CDR3 protein. The profile shows approximately 140,000 distinct CDR3 sequences, approximately 17% of them singletons. The sample consisted of naive CD4+ T cells from blood. The source is a human donor in good health.

This clonotype has a handful of counts. The chain combines TRBV24-1 with TRBJ1-5, with 8 bases fitting TRBD1. The germline V gene has CDR1 KGHDR and CDR2 SFDVKD. V shed 2 bases, J shed 5 bases, and the junction held 4 bases outside the gene matches. CDR3 size: 15 residues. DNA of the CDR3: TGTGCCACCAGTGATTCGGACAGGGACGATCAGCCCCAGCATTTT. Translating it yields CATSDSDRDDQPQHF.

The chain recombines TRBV29-1 with TRBJ1-1; maybe TRBD1 (5 bases). CDR1 is SQVTM and CDR2 is ANQGSEA in the germline V gene. The length of the CDR3 is 16 residues. Trimming removed 1 base from V and 2 bases from J, with 17 bases in between. The CDR3 nucleotides read TGCAGCGTTGAAGGGGGCCCAGGGTTCATAAACACTGAAGCTTTCTTT. Residues: CSVEGGPGFINTEAFF.

This clonotype was picked up a small number of times. The CDR3 region has the DNA TGTGCCAGCAGTCCGGGACAGGGTAGGTCAGATACGCAGTATTTT. It yields the protein CASSPGQGRSDTQYF. The J gene is TRBJ2-3, the V gene TRBV6-6, with TRBD1 matching over 9 bases. V lost 5 bases to trimming and J lost 4 bases; unmatched junction nucleotides: 7. This CDR3 spans 15 amino acids. Germline CDR1 reads MNHNY; CDR2 reads SVGAGI (reference sequence).

The chain joins TRBV20-1 to TRBJ2-1; D is perhaps TRBD1 (5 bases). Trimming took off 3 bases at V and 2 bases at J, with 17 bases between the two ends. The CDR3 contains 16 residues. Germline V lookup: CDR1 DFQATT, CDR2 SNEGSKA (reference sequence). CDR3 sequence (DNA): TGCAGTGCTAGCCGGTACGCAGGGATAACCTACAATGAGCAGTTCTTC. As protein: CSASRYAGITYNEQFF.

This clonotype was seen a handful of times. The chain employs TRBV28 and TRBJ1-2; perhaps TRBD1 as D (6 bases). V gave up 5 bases and J gave up 4 bases, with 8 bases separating them. This CDR3 is built from 12 residues. From germline, CDR1 is MDHEN and CDR2 SYDVKM. The CDR3 protein is CASSGDIYGYTF. CDR3 nucleotides: TGTGCCAGCAGTGGGGACATCTATGGCTACACCTTC.

This clonotype occurred many times. The V and J genes are TRBV5-4 and TRBJ2-1; 7 nucleotides match TRBD1. Germline trimming cut 1 base from V and 0 bases from J; bases unmatched to any gene: 4. The CDR3 loop spans 16 amino acids. Germline-derived CDR1 and CDR2 are SGHNT and YYREEE (reference sequence). The CDR3 spells CASSLNRDSSYNEQFF. CDR3 coding DNA: TGTGCCAGCAGCTTGAACCGGGACAGCTCCTACAATGAGCAGTTCTTC.

This clonotype was detected only a few times. The chain carries TRBV12-3 or TRBV12-4 and TRBJ2-7; a possible D gene is TRBD2 (6 bases). The CDR3 is 14 residues long. The ends were cut back, 6 bases at V and 2 bases at J, with 14 bases in the middle. In DNA form, the CDR3 reads TGTGCCAGCAGGTACGGGGGTACTACCTACGAGCAGTACTTC. Translated, it gives CASRYGGTTYEQYF.

The J gene is TRBJ2-3, the V gene TRBV10-3, with 8 bases matching TRBD2. This CDR3 has 16 residues. With V trimmed by 6 bases and J by 1 base, 9 bases remained unmatched. Germline values: CDR1 ENHRY, CDR2 SYGVKD. The CDR3 sequence is CAIRPHGLAGTDTQYF. Here the CDR3 DNA reads TGTGCCATCAGGCCTCATGGACTAGCAGGCACAGATACGCAGTATTTT.

Only a few counts were recorded for this clonotype. This rearrangement joins TRBV2 to TRBJ2-2; the D is unclear. Germline V gene lookup returns CDR1 SNHLY and CDR2 FYNNEI. The CDR3 is made up of 11 amino acids. Trimming took 8 bases from V and 1 from J, leaving 2 bases between them. The CDR3: CASLNTGELFF. The CDR3 DNA reads as TGTGCCAGCCTGAACACCGGGGAGCTGTTTTTT.

This chain uses TRBV15 with TRBJ1-2, with a weak D call TRBD1 (6 bases). V was clipped by 5 bases and J by 4 bases, with 8 bases between them. The CDR3 sequence is 12 residues long. Germline CDR1 and CDR2: LNHNV and YYDKDF (reference sequence). The CDR3 DNA sequence: TGTGCCACCAGCGGGGACACCTATGGCTACACCTTC. Translated: CATSGDTYGYTF.

A few counts support this clonotype. The chain is built from TRBV7-9 and TRBJ2-3, with 13 positions matching TRBD2. The V segment lost 4 bases and the J segment 4 bases; nucleotides outside the gene matches: 11. This CDR3 comprises 18 residues. From germline, CDR1 is SEHNR and CDR2 FQNEAQ (reference sequence). Here the CDR3 reads CASSSYSGTSGISDTQYF. The CDR3 nucleotides read TGTGCCAGCAGCTCCTACAGCGGGACTAGCGGGATTTCAGATACGCAGTATTTT.

This clonotype was found a few times. This sequence joins TRBV20-1 and TRBJ1-5; D remains ambiguous. Trimming took 2 bases from V and 0 from J, leaving 14 bases between them. The CDR3 consists of 16 residues. CDR1 DFQATT and CDR2 SNEGSKA come from the germline V gene (reference sequence). The CDR3 loop reads CSARYGTGNSNQPQHF. Written as DNA, the CDR3 is TGCAGTGCTAGATATGGCACTGGAAATAGCAATCAGCCCCAGCATTTT.

The V call is TRBV5-1, the J call TRBJ1-1; TRBD1 might be the D (5 bases). Germline V gene lookup returns CDR1 SGHRS and CDR2 YFSETQ. Deletions cut 4 bases from V and 0 bases from J, with 13 bases between. This CDR3 spans 15 amino acids. The CDR3 nucleotides are TGCGCCAGCAGCATACCGGGGGTTATGAACACTGAAGCTTTCTTT. As protein: CASSIPGVMNTEAFF.

At least ten counts were recorded for this clonotype. This chain uses TRBV6-2 or TRBV6-3 with TRBJ2-1; no clear D gene. Between the trimmed V and J ends, which lost 7 bases and 2 bases, there was a span of 9 bases. The CDR3 is 13 amino acids. Germline CDR1 and CDR2: MNHEY and SVGEGT. The CDR3 sequence: CASTGPPYNEQFF. The CDR3 bases are TGTGCCAGCACCGGACCCCCCTACAATGAGCAGTTCTTC.

This clonotype has at least ten counts. This chain uses TRBV2 with TRBJ2-7; D is undetermined. Germline V gene sequence: CDR1 SNHLY, CDR2 FYNNEI. Trimming took 5 bases from V and 4 from J, leaving 3 bases between them. CDR3 length equals 10 residues. This CDR3 reads CASSLYEQYF. The CDR3 DNA reads TGTGCCAGCAGTCTTTACGAGCAGTACTTC. The whole variable domain, remainder taken from reference TRBV2 and TRBJ2-7, is EPEVTQTPSHQVTQMGQEVILRCVPISNHLYFYWYRQILGQKVEFLVSFYNNEISEKSEIFDDQFSVERPDGSNFTLKIRSTKLEDSAMYFCASSLYEQYFGPGTRLTVT.

This clonotype was observed a few times. The chain uses TRBV12-3 or TRBV12-4 and TRBJ1-1; no reliable D call. This CDR3 comprises 11 residues. V was trimmed by 3 bases and J by 7 bases, leaving 6 bases between them. CDR3 protein: CASSFLSEAFF. The DNA of the CDR3 is TGTGCCAGCAGTTTCTTGAGTGAAGCTTTCTTT.

For this clonotype: A much larger clone lies a single base off, so this may be a read error. The V and J genes are TRBV29-1 and TRBJ1-5; the match to TRBD1 covers 9 bases. J gave up 7 bases and V 6 bases, and 7 bases lay outside the gene matches. In germline, CDR1 is SQVTM, CDR2 ANQGSEA. This CDR3 has 13 amino acids. CDR3: CSVATGGDQPQHF. CDR3 in DNA: TGCAGCGTAGCGACAGGGGGAGACCAGCCCCAGCATTTT.

This clonotype was seen only a few times. The chain couples TRBV7-2 to TRBJ1-3; TRBD1 is a possible D gene (6 bases). Germline CDR1 reads SGHTA; CDR2 reads FQGNSA. Trimming cost V 5 bases and J 0 bases, with 14 bases left between them. This CDR3 has 16 residues. CDR3 nucleotides: TGTGCCAGCAGCGTCCGGGACATCGGCTCTGGAAACACCATATATTTT. This sequence encodes CASSVRDIGSGNTIYF. The whole variable domain, remainder taken from reference TRBV7-2 and TRBJ1-3, is GAGVSQSPSNKVTEKGKDVELRCDPISGHTALYWYRQSLGQGLEFLIYFQGNSAPDKSGLPSDRFSAERTGGSVSTLTIQRTQQEDSAVYLCASSVRDIGSGNTIYFGEGSWLTVV.